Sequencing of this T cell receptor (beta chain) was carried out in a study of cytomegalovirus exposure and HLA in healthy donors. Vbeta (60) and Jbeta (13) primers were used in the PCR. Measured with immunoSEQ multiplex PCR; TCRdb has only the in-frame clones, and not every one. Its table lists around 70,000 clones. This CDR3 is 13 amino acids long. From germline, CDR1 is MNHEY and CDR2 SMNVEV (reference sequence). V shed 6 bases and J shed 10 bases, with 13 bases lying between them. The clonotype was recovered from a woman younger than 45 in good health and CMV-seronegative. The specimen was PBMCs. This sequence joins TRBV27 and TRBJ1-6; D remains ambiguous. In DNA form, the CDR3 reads TGTGCCAGCAGCTTTCTGGGGAGCTCACCCCTCCACTTT. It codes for CASSFLGSSPLHF.